The 8 T cell receptor beta chains in this list originate from one sample, sequenced in a study of Ad26.COV2.S vaccination and SARS-CoV-2 variants. Produced via immunoSEQ multiplex PCR; TCRdb's table is partial and in-frame only. Of approximately 140,000 clones listed, 70% to 90% are singletons. This specimen consisted of peripheral blood, obtained after recovery from COVID-19. These TCRs come from a human donor who had recovered from COVID-19.

The chain joins TRBV19 to TRBJ1-1; 7 bases line up with TRBD1. Losses at the gene ends were 1 base for V and 7 bases for J; bases not matched to a gene: 15. The CDR3 contains 17 residues. The germline V gene encodes CDR1 LNHDA and CDR2 SQIVND (reference sequence). CDR3 protein: CASSIVSPAGGKIEAFF. Here the CDR3 DNA reads TGTGCCAGTAGTATAGTCTCCCCCGCAGGGGGGAAAATTGAAGCTTTCTTT.

J is TRBJ1-1 and V is TRBV25-1; the match to TRBD1 covers 9 bases. The junction had 14 bases not matched to a gene; V was cut back by 4 bases and J by 5 bases. This CDR3 is 17 amino acids long. Germline V gene data show CDR1 as MGHDK and CDR2 as SYGVNS. CDR3 loop: CASSAPTGDRELTEAFF. Here the CDR3 DNA reads TGTGCCAGCAGTGCCCCCACGGGGGACAGGGAATTAACTGAAGCTTTCTTT.

As regards this clone: Other nucleotide sequences in the sample specify the same CDR3. The chain is built from TRBV28 and TRBJ2-1, with D perhaps matching TRBD2 (6 bases). From germline, CDR1 is MDHEN and CDR2 SYDVKM. The CDR3 loop spans 12 amino acids. Deletions cut 3 bases from V and 6 bases from J, with 6 bases between. As DNA, the CDR3 is TGTGCCAGCAGTTTGGGGGGCAATGAGCAGTTCTTC. It codes for CASSLGGNEQFF.

The gene calls are TRBV5-1 and TRBJ2-7, with TRBD2 matching 8 bases. CDR3 length: 15 residues. Germline V gives CDR1 SGHRS, CDR2 YFSETQ. V trimming: 0 bases; J trimming: 0 bases; junction bases outside the gene matches: 2. CDR3 residues: CASSLGAGDSYEQYF. Written as DNA, the CDR3 is TGCGCCAGCAGCTTGGGAGCGGGGGACTCCTACGAGCAGTACTTC.

This chain joins TRBV4-3 and TRBJ2-1; 9 bases fit TRBD2. V shed 4 bases, J shed 6 bases, and the junction held 7 bases outside the gene matches. The germline gives CDR1 LGHNA, CDR2 YSLEER. The CDR3 covers 15 residues. The CDR3 DNA sequence: TGCGCCAGCAGCCGTGGCGGGGGGGCCGTCAATGAGCAGTTCTTC. Protein sequence: CASSRGGGAVNEQFF.

The rearrangement links TRBV9 to TRBJ1-1; D is unresolved. V was pared by 0 bases and J by 0 bases, with 21 bases between. The CDR3 contains 19 residues. Germline-derived CDR1 and CDR2 are SGDLS and YYNGEE. The CDR3 nucleotides are TGTGCCAGCAGCGTAGGGATGTTTGGGCTACTTGGGGTGAACACTGAAGCTTTCTTT. It codes for CASSVGMFGLLGVNTEAFF. The whole variable domain, filled in from reference TRBV9 and TRBJ1-1, reads DSGVTQTPKHLITATGQRVTLRCSPRSGDLSVYWYQQSLDQGLQFLIQYYNGEERAKGNILERFSAQQFPDLHSELNLSSLELGDSALYFCASSVGMFGLLGVNTEAFFGQGTRLTVV.

This chain joins TRBV5-1 and TRBJ1-1; no clear D gene. CDR1 SGHRS and CDR2 YFSETQ come from the germline V gene. V gave up 0 bases and J gave up 1 base, with 7 bases separating them. CDR3 size: 14 residues. The DNA for the CDR3 is TGCGCCAGCAGCTTGGAACCCAGGAACACTGAAGCTTTCTTT. This translates into CASSLEPRNTEAFF.

The rearrangement links TRBV13 to TRBJ1-1; a possible D gene is TRBD1 (5 bases). This CDR3 region has 14 residues. V was trimmed by 1 base and J by 8 bases, leaving 14 bases between them. Looked up from germline, CDR1 is PRHDT and CDR2 is FYEKMQ (reference sequence). CDR3 in amino acids: CASSLAFRGQEAFF. DNA of the CDR3: TGTGCCAGCAGCTTAGCCTTCCGGGGCCAAGAAGCTTTCTTT. The full variable domain, with the rest looked up from reference TRBV13 and TRBJ1-1, is AAGVIQSPRHLIKEKRETATLKCYPIPRHDTVYWYQQGPGQDPQFLISFYEKMQSDKGSIPDRFSAQQFSDYHSELNMSSLELGDSALYFCASSLAFRGQEAFFGQGTRLTVV.